The source of this T cell receptor (beta chain) is a study of PD-L1 blockade in urothelial cancer. Study-level information: T cells numbered a median of around 150,000 in the blood samples.

This CDR3 region has 14 residues. Germline V gene sequence: CDR1 LNHDA, CDR2 SQIVND (reference sequence). Trimming took 2 bases from V and 0 from J, leaving 8 bases between them. Clones were sequenced by immunoSEQ multiplex PCR, and TCRdb holds only the in-frame ones, with some missing. The data show 30,000 to 35,000 clones, about 79% seen once. This TCR came from a man aged 60 to 75 with urothelial cancer. The sample was PBMCs, taken around atezolizumab (anti-PD-L1) treatment. The genes are TRBV19 and TRBJ2-7; D is possibly TRBD2 (6 bases). The chain's CDR3 is CASSIRGSSYEQYF. The CDR3, as DNA: TGTGCCAGTAGTATACGGGGGAGCTCCTACGAGCAGTACTTC.